The clone carrying this TCR beta chain was counted between two and nine times. The data were taken from a study of T-cell memory formation after mild COVID-19. Overall study context: Largely, TCR clusters stayed within a single donor.

There are 17 residues in the CDR3. V dropped 1 base and J dropped 0 bases, with 12 bases sitting between them. Looked up from germline, CDR1 is SGHTA and CDR2 is FQGNSA. MiXCR, applied by TCRdb to the 5' RACE reads, yields one record per CDR3 protein. In the table there are 350,000 to 450,000 distinct CDR3 sequences, around 27% of which are singletons. The V and J genes are TRBV7-2 and TRBJ2-2; D is ambiguous. The receptor was derived from an adult woman who had mild COVID-19 (a few samples of this study predate the infection). Cell type and time point are not known. Input material: PBMCs or a T cell subset sorted from them (not recorded which). The CDR3 reads CASSLDLGRANTGELFF. The CDR3 nucleotides are TGTGCCAGCAGCTTAGACCTAGGGCGCGCGAACACCGGGGAGCTGTTTTTT.